This T cell receptor (beta chain) was documented in a study of blood T cell repertoires in COVID-19. Study background: From the United States, Italy and Spain came samples of acute and convalescent COVID-19. PBMCs, B-cell-depleted T cells, or T cells provided the cDNA or gDNA that made up the material.

Trimming pared 4 bases from V and 1 base from J, leaving 19 bases between. The CDR3 is 17 amino acids. Germline CDR1 is LNHDA and CDR2 is SQIVND (reference sequence). The authors' processing: From reference gene primer amplification, estimates of nucleated cell counts were derived. Using immunoSEQ multiplex PCR, the repertoire was profiled, and TCRdb retains in-frame clones only, with some absent. The V and J calls and the clone size are those of that table, but D and trimming were determined from the DNA. The sample holds 90,000 to 100,000 clones; about 86% are singletons and the top ten take 3.5% to 5%.

This receptor was taken from a man in his 60s with acute or convalescent COVID-19. Sequencing was performed on peripheral blood. The chain has TRBV19 and TRBJ1-1; D might be TRBD1 (5 bases). CDR3 nucleotide sequence: TGTGCCAGTAGTAGGGGAAGGGGTGGCTCCGGGAACACTGAAGCTTTCTTT. Its protein is CASSRGRGGSGNTEAFF.